This T cell receptor (beta chain) was obtained from a study of T cell responses to AZD1222 COVID-19 vaccine. General observations from the study: After the peak T cell response, and only then, were repertoires sampled. A mostly white British donor set with more females was recruited, and clonal diversity was possibly underestimated. Baseline antibody screening turned up just five to seven seropositive AZD1222 recipients.

About this clone itself: Its matching antigen is unknown.

TCRdb keeps only in-frame clones here, not all; method: immunoSEQ multiplex PCR. In the table there are around 58,000 clones, about 86% of which are singletons. This TCR came from an adult in good health. Specimen: peripheral blood, collected on day 0 of AZD1222 vaccination.

CDR3 nucleotides: TGTGCCAGTAGTATTAGGGGCTCCTACAATGAGCAGTTCTTC. This sequence encodes CASSIRGSYNEQFF. The gene calls are TRBV19 and TRBJ2-1; D might be TRBD1 (5 bases). This CDR3 is built from 14 residues. Germline-derived CDR1 and CDR2 are LNHDA and SQIVND (reference sequence). Trimming took off 3 bases at V and 0 bases at J, with 6 bases between the two ends.